The next 15 T cell receptor beta chains were all read from a single sample in a study of T-cell reconstitution after alpha-beta-depleted transplantation in children. Molecular barcoding with unique molecular identifiers was used for the TCRbeta library. TCRdb ran MiXCR on the PCR reads and lists one entry per CDR3 protein. This table holds some 400,000 distinct CDR3 sequences, about a fifth found once. This specimen was PBMCs from the stem cell graft donor, taken from the stem cell graft. These receptors all come from a human donor who donated a stem cell graft to a child with acute myeloid leukemia.

The V and J genes are TRBV5-1 and TRBJ1-6; the D is unclear. Trimming left V 0 bases short and J 9 bases short, with 13 bases between. This CDR3 region has 15 residues. The germline CDR1 and CDR2 sequences are SGHRS and YFSETQ. DNA of the CDR3: TGCGCCAGCAGCTTGGGCGGCCAAGGACGTTCACCCCTCCACTTT. Amino acids: CASSLGGQGRSPLHF. The variable domain in full, completed from reference TRBV5-1 and TRBJ1-6, reads KAGVTQTPRYLIKTRGQQVTLSCSPISGHRSVSWYQQTPGQGLQFLFEYFSETQRNKGNFPGRFSGRQFSNSRSEMNVSTLELGDSALYLCASSLGGQGRSPLHFGNGTRLTVT.

This clonotype was observed a few times. This chain uses TRBV4-1 with TRBJ2-1, with D possibly TRBD2 on 6 matching bases. Germline V gene lookup returns CDR1 MGHRA and CDR2 YSYEKL. The CDR3 loop spans 15 amino acids. The V and J ends lost 0 bases and 6 bases respectively, with 12 bases between them. The CDR3 here is CASSQDGGVGNEQFF. The CDR3 DNA follows: TGCGCCAGCAGCCAAGATGGAGGGGTGGGCAATGAGCAGTTCTTC.

This clonotype came up a few times. The chain combines TRBV11-2 with TRBJ2-1, with D maybe TRBD2 (6 bases). The CDR3 loop spans 14 amino acids. CDR1 is SGHAT, CDR2 FQNNGV, per germline. V was shortened by 5 bases and J by 7 bases, with 15 bases between the two germline ends. The CDR3 spells CASSARDWNNEQFF. In nucleotides, the CDR3 is TGTGCCAGCAGCGCTCGGGACTGGAATAATGAGCAGTTCTTC.

In this sample, this clonotype turned up many times. The V call is TRBV6-1, the J call TRBJ2-7; D may be TRBD1 or TRBD2 (5 bases each). CDR1 and CDR2 from the germline V gene are MNHNS and SASEGT. V was shortened by 5 bases and J by 4 bases, with 18 bases between the two germline ends. The CDR3 extends over 15 amino acids. The CDR3 here is CASSPGSRLLYEQYF. The CDR3 DNA sequence: TGTGCCAGCAGTCCAGGGTCGCGACTATTATACGAGCAGTACTTC.

This clonotype was detected a few times. The chain combines TRBV7-2 with TRBJ2-3; no clear D. With 6 bases removed from V and 5 bases from J, the gap between germline ends came to 15 bases. Germline CDR1 SGHTA, CDR2 FQGNSA. There are 14 residues in the CDR3. As DNA, the CDR3 is TGTGCCAGCAGACTTCACGTATCGGGAGATACGCAGTATTTT. Translation: CASRLHVSGDTQYF.

The chain is built from TRBV6-5 and TRBJ1-5; D not certain. V lost 6 bases, J lost 7 bases, and 10 bases lay in between. The CDR3 totals 12 residues. CDR1 is MNHEY and CDR2 is SVGAGI in the germline V gene. CDR3 sequence (DNA): TGTGCCAGCAGCTTTAGCGGGCAGCCCCAGCATTTT. It codes for CASSFSGQPQHF.

This clonotype was counted a few times. The chain employs TRBV7-8 and TRBJ2-1, with 8 positions matching TRBD2. V lost 6 bases to trimming and J lost 10 bases; unmatched junction nucleotides: 2. The CDR3 spans 11 residues. Germline-derived CDR1 and CDR2 are SGHVS and FQNEAQ. The CDR3 bases are TGTGCCAGCAGAGGACTAGCCGAGCAGTTCTTC. This encodes CASRGLAEQFF.

This clonotype was counted only a few times. The chain combines TRBV28 with TRBJ2-3; D uncertain. V shed 4 bases and J shed 5 bases, with 13 bases lying between them. Germline values: CDR1 MDHEN, CDR2 SYDVKM. This CDR3 is built from 14 residues. CDR3 region: CASSSELGVDTQYF. Here the CDR3 DNA reads TGTGCCAGCAGTTCCGAACTTGGGGTAGATACGCAGTATTTT.

In this sample, this clonotype turned up many times. The genes are TRBV29-1 and TRBJ2-3; maybe TRBD2 (6 bases). The CDR3 length is 14 residues. The germline gives CDR1 SQVTM, CDR2 ANQGSEA. V was shortened by 6 bases and J by 0 bases, with 13 bases between the two germline ends. The CDR3 DNA follows: TGCAGCGTGGGAGGTGGGAGTAGCACAGATACGCAGTATTTT. Its translation: CSVGGGSSTDTQYF.

This clonotype was detected a few times. The CDR3 here is CASSAGIGPEAFF. In DNA form, the CDR3 reads TGTGCCAGCAGCGCTGGGATCGGACCTGAAGCTTTCTTT. The V call is TRBV5-4, the J call TRBJ1-1, with D hard to call. Germline lookup yields CDR1 SGHNT and CDR2 YYREEE (reference sequence). The CDR3 loop spans 13 amino acids. Trimming left V 4 bases short and J 6 bases short, with 13 bases between.

V is TRBV6-5 and J is TRBJ2-5, with TRBD1 matching over 7 bases. Germline CDR1 is MNHEY and CDR2 is SVGAGI. This CDR3 spans 14 amino acids. The V segment lost 2 bases and the J segment 1 base; nucleotides outside the gene matches: 1. CDR3 bases: TGTGCCAGCAGTTACGGGGACAGCCAAGAGACCCAGTACTTC. Translated: CASSYGDSQETQYF.

This clonotype appeared many times. V and J are TRBV4-3 and TRBJ1-6; perhaps TRBD1 as D (6 bases). In germline, CDR1 is LGHNA, CDR2 YSLEER. Trimming took off 4 bases at V and 7 bases at J, with 14 bases between the two ends. The CDR3 is 15 amino acids. This CDR3 is CASSPQGFSNSPLHF. The CDR3 nucleotides are TGCGCCAGCAGCCCACAGGGATTCAGCAATTCACCCCTCCACTTT.

The chain carries TRBV5-1 and TRBJ2-4, with D hard to call. V was trimmed by 0 bases and J by 5 bases, leaving 6 bases between them. This CDR3 region has 13 residues. Germline CDR1 is SGHRS and CDR2 is YFSETQ. CDR3 in DNA: TGCGCCAGCAGCTTGGACATACAAAACATTCAGTACTTC. Translated: CASSLDIQNIQYF.

This clonotype was counted at least ten times. As DNA, the CDR3 is TGCAGTGCTAGAGTTTTGGGACTGACCCGGACAGATACGCAGTATTTT. Translated, it gives CSARVLGLTRTDTQYF. The chain employs TRBV20-1 and TRBJ2-3, with a tentative D call TRBD2 (6 bases). CDR3 size: 16 residues. Germline CDR1 reads DFQATT; CDR2 reads SNEGSKA (reference sequence). The V end lost 1 base, the J end lost 3 bases, and 17 bases lay between the germline ends.

This clonotype was counted at least ten times. The V gene is TRBV6-5, the J gene TRBJ2-7; D unclear. Per the germline V gene, CDR1 is MNHEY and CDR2 is SVGAGI. Trimming took off 6 bases at V and 0 bases at J, with 18 bases between the two ends. CDR3 length equals 16 residues. CDR3 amino acids: CASRYRSRLTSYEQYF. The DNA for the CDR3 is TGTGCCAGCAGATACCGGAGCAGGTTGACCTCCTACGAGCAGTACTTC.